These T cell receptor beta chains were read from a single sample in a study of cytomegalovirus exposure and HLA in healthy donors. Here immunoSEQ multiplex PCR was the method, and the copy in TCRdb shows in-frame clones only, minus some. This sample has some 180,000 clones; around three quarters occur once, and the top ten carry roughly 2.5%. The sequencing sample was made of PBMCs. The receptors were sampled from a woman younger than 45 in good health and CMV-seropositive. The CDR3 runs from the conserved cysteine through the conserved F or W. D genes are given only for firm matches. The listing skips clone size in some rows; elsewhere it reads once, few, many or a size class.

j_call d_call v_call clone_size cdr3_nt cdr3_aa
TRBJ1-5 . TRBV6-1 . TGTGCCAGCAAACAGACCATCAATCAGCCCCAGCATTTT CASKQTINQPQHF
TRBJ2-5 . TRBV2 . TGTGCCAGCAGCGGAGTCGCGACCCAGTACTTC CASSGVATQYF
TRBJ2-6 TRBD1 TRBV7-9 . TGTGCCAGCAGCCAGGGGACAGGGGAGACCGGGGCCAACGTCCTGACTTTC CASSQGTGETGANVLTF
TRBJ1-2 . TRBV19 . TGTGCCAGTAATAGTCACTTGACAGGAAACTATGGCTACACCTTC CASNSHLTGNYGYTF
TRBJ1-1 TRBD1 TRBV7-9 . TGTGCCAGCAGCCCCCCACGACAGGGGGGTGGCACTGAAGCTTTCTTT CASSPPRQGGGTEAFF
TRBJ1-5 TRBD1 TRBV6-6 . TGTGCCAGCACCCGACAGGGGGCGAATCAGCCCCAGCATTTT CASTRQGANQPQHF
TRBJ2-3 TRBD2 TRBV11-3 . TGTGCCAGCAGCGGCCGGACTAGCGCGGGCGCAGATACGCAGTATTTT CASSGRTSAGADTQYF
TRBJ1-3 . TRBV11-2 few TGTGCCAGCAGTCCAAATAGAGACACCATATATTTT CASSPNRDTIYF
TRBJ1-4 . TRBV30 . TGTGCCTGGACGTCTGATGAAAAACTGTTTTTT CAWTSDEKLFF
TRBJ1-2 . TRBV11-2 . TGTGCCAGCAGCTCCAAGGAGGCGACCCGGGGGGGCTACACCTTC CASSSKEATRGGYTF
TRBJ1-1 . TRBV27 . TGTGCCAGCAGTTTTAACAGGGTGACTGAAGCTTTCTTT CASSFNRVTEAFF
TRBJ2-3 . TRBV5-1 . TGCGCCAGCAGCCCCCAGGCCACAGGTGTCACAGATACGCAGTATTTT CASSPQATGVTDTQYF
TRBJ2-5 . TRBV15 . TGTGCCACCAGCAGAGATAAAGAGACCCAGTACTTC CATSRDKETQYF
TRBJ2-1 . TRBV7-2 once TGTGCCAGCAGCTTAGGGATCAGTAGCGATGAGCAGTTCTTC CASSLGISSDEQFF
TRBJ2-1 TRBD2 TRBV28 once TGTGCCAGCAGTTTCGCGGGGGGACTCCCCAATGAGCAGTTCTTC CASSFAGGLPNEQFF
TRBJ2-1 TRBD2 TRBV4-1 . TGCGCCAGCAGCCAAGATCGTACTAGCGGGAACAATGAGCAGTTCTTC CASSQDRTSGNNEQFF
TRBJ2-5 TRBD2 TRBV7-2 few TGTGCCAGCGGTGTCGGCGTAAGCGGGGGCCAAGAGACCCAGTACTTC CASGVGVSGGQETQYF
TRBJ1-1 TRBD1 TRBV11-1 . TGTGCCAGCAGCGGACGGGACAGGGGATTCTTTGAAGCTTTCTTT CASSGRDRGFFEAFF
TRBJ2-7 TRBD1 TRBV7-6 once TGTGCCAGCAGCCCAGGTACAGGGGGCGTCGGTACCTCCTACGAGCAGTACTTC CASSPGTGGVGTSYEQYF
TRBJ2-1 TRBD2 TRBV5-4 . TGTGCCAGCAGCTCCCTAACTAGCGGGGCCTACAATGAGCAGTTCTTC CASSSLTSGAYNEQFF
TRBJ2-1 TRBD2 TRBV19 once TGTGCCAGTAGTCCACGGTCTAGCGGGAACTCCTACAATGAGCAGTTCTTC CASSPRSSGNSYNEQFF
TRBJ1-3 . TRBV4-3 . TGCGCCAGCAGCCAAGGCCCAGATAGCAGAAACACCATATATTTT CASSQGPDSRNTIYF
TRBJ2-7 TRBD2 TRBV6-1 once TGTGCCAGCAGAGAGCGGGGGGACACCTACGAGCAGTACTTC CASRERGDTYEQYF
TRBJ2-5 . TRBV4-2 once TGTGCCAGCAGTACTGGACTCTGGGGAGAGACCCAGTACTTC CASSTGLWGETQYF
TRBJ1-1 TRBD1 TRBV11-2 few TGTGCCAGCGTATCCATCAGGGGGGCCGACACTGAAGCTTTCTTT CASVSIRGADTEAFF